The 18 T cell receptor beta chains below were found in one sample sequenced in a study of regulatory dendritic cells for organ transplantation. The method was immunoSEQ multiplex PCR; TCRdb's version includes in-frame clones alone and lacks a portion of them. Counted here are around 5,200 clones, approximately 74% occurring once; the ten biggest clones make up around 21%. Allogeneic regulatory or mature dendritic cells were co-cultured for approximately 5 days with CFSE-labeled sorted T cells at 1:10. Which antigens these TCRs recognize remains unknown. Specimen: memory CD8+ T cells from blood cultured with regulatory dendritic cells. As for subset: CD45RO+ memory T cells. The receptor source for this set is a human donor in good health.

V usage is TRBV2 and J usage is TRBJ1-1; D might be TRBD1 (5 bases). Germline CDR1 and CDR2: SNHLY and FYNNEI. V was pared by 7 bases and J by 0 bases, with 12 bases between. CDR3 length: 14 residues. CDR3 bases: TGTGCCAGCACCCTAGGGGAAATGAACACTGAAGCTTTCTTT. It codes for CASTLGEMNTEAFF.

This clone was seen a handful of times. V usage is TRBV7-9 and J usage is TRBJ1-2, with D maybe TRBD1 (6 bases). The V and J ends lost 2 bases and 4 bases respectively, with 14 bases between them. CDR3 length: 15 amino acids. In germline, CDR1 is SEHNR, CDR2 FQNEAQ (reference sequence). CDR3 nucleotide sequence: TGTGCCAGCAGCTTAAGGGACACTAGGGCCTATGGCTACACCTTC. Translation gives CASSLRDTRAYGYTF.

This sequence joins TRBV11-2 and TRBJ2-2, with D hard to call. The germline V gene encodes CDR1 SGHAT and CDR2 FQNNGV. This CDR3 has 12 amino acids. V was shortened by 3 bases and J by 4 bases, with 3 bases between the two germline ends. Here the CDR3 reads CASSLVTGELFF. The CDR3 bases are TGTGCCAGCAGCTTGGTCACCGGGGAGCTGTTTTTT. Supplemented by reference TRBV11-2 and TRBJ2-2, the full variable domain reads EAGVAQSPRYKIIEKRQSVAFWCNPISGHATLYWYQQILGQGPKLLIQFQNNGVVDDSQLPKDRFSAERLKGVDSTLKIQPAKLEDSAVYLCASSLVTGELFFGEGSRLTVL.

The chain is built from TRBV15 and TRBJ2-3; 8 bases agree with TRBD2. Germline values: CDR1 LNHNV, CDR2 YYDKDF (reference sequence). Losses at the gene ends were 6 bases for V and 1 base for J; bases not matched to a gene: 9. There are 16 residues in the CDR3. The DNA of the CDR3 is TGTGCCACCAGGCCGGGGGTTAGCGGGGGCACAGATACGCAGTATTTT. Encoded protein: CATRPGVSGGTDTQYF.

The chain recombines TRBV2 with TRBJ2-2; TRBD2 is a possible D gene (5 bases). Trimming pared 4 bases from V and 10 bases from J, leaving 10 bases between. Germline V gene data show CDR1 as SNHLY and CDR2 as FYNNEI. This CDR3 region has 12 residues. This CDR3 reads CASSAGYAELFF. The CDR3 coding sequence is TGTGCCAGCAGTGCGGGGTATGCGGAGCTGTTTTTT.

This chain links TRBV4-3 with TRBJ1-4; perhaps TRBD1 as D (5 bases). Trimming took 2 bases from V and 6 from J, leaving 10 bases between them. The CDR3 is 14 residues long. Germline V lookup: CDR1 LGHNA, CDR2 YSLEER. The CDR3 is CASSQLTADEKLFF. CDR3 nucleotide sequence: TGCGCCAGCAGCCAACTGACAGCCGATGAAAAACTGTTTTTT.

The rearrangement links TRBV9 to TRBJ2-1; 10 bases are shared with TRBD1. Germline lookup yields CDR1 SGDLS and CDR2 YYNGEE. CDR3 length: 15 amino acids. V trimming: 3 bases; J trimming: 4 bases; junction bases outside the gene matches: 4. The CDR3 sequence is CASSAGQGIYNEQFF. CDR3 sequence (DNA): TGTGCCAGCAGCGCGGGACAGGGGATATACAATGAGCAGTTCTTC.

This chain uses TRBV29-1 with TRBJ1-2; D is ambiguous. CDR1 is SQVTM, CDR2 ANQGSEA, per germline. There are 13 residues in the CDR3. Trimming took 4 bases from V and 2 from J, leaving 11 bases between them. CDR3 DNA: TGCAGCGTTGGTTTGGGGAGGAACTATGGCTACACCTTC. As protein: CSVGLGRNYGYTF. Full variable domain (rest looked up from reference TRBV29-1 and TRBJ1-2): SAVISQKPSRDICQRGTSLTIQCQVDSQVTMMFWYRQQPGQSLTLIATANQGSEATYESGFVIDKFPISRPNLTFSTLTVSNMSPEDSSIYLCSVGLGRNYGYTFGSGTRLTVV.

J is TRBJ2-1 and V is TRBV27; 7 bases align to TRBD1. V lost 0 bases and J lost 9; bases outside the gene matches: 5. Looked up from germline, CDR1 is MNHEY and CDR2 is SMNVEV (reference sequence). The length of the CDR3 is 14 residues. CDR3 protein: CASSLSVGGVEQFF. CDR3 DNA: TGTGCCAGCAGTTTATCGGTAGGGGGCGTTGAGCAGTTCTTC.

The chain is built from TRBV7-9 and TRBJ2-7, with D possibly TRBD2 on 6 matching bases. Between the trimmed V and J ends, which lost 1 base and 5 bases, there was a span of 15 bases. This CDR3 comprises 15 residues. Germline assignment: CDR1 SEHNR and CDR2 FQNEAQ (reference sequence). The CDR3 coding sequence is TGTGCCAGCAGCTTAGTATACGGGGACTCGGACGAGCAGTACTTC. This gives the protein CASSLVYGDSDEQYF.

This clone has just a few counts. The V and J genes are TRBV14 and TRBJ1-1, with 8 positions matching TRBD1. J gave up 10 bases and V 1 base, and 5 bases lay outside the gene matches. This CDR3 comprises 13 residues. Germline V CDR1 and CDR2: SGHDN, FVKESK. CDR3 amino acids: CASSQVSRGLAFF. The CDR3 bases are TGTGCCAGCAGCCAAGTGAGCAGGGGGCTAGCTTTCTTT.

The V gene is TRBV6-1, the J gene TRBJ2-4, with 7 bases lining up with TRBD2. The CDR3 runs 15 residues. V shed 6 bases and J 9 bases; nucleotides not matched to a gene: 14. Germline CDR1 reads MNHNS; CDR2 reads SASEGT. The CDR3 nucleotides read TGTGCCAGCAGGAGAGAGGTGGGGGGGTCGGCCATTCAGTACTTC. Residues: CASRREVGGSAIQYF.

The chain is built from TRBV5-1 and TRBJ1-2; 7 bases fit TRBD1. This CDR3 contains 15 residues. V dropped 1 base and J dropped 3; count of bases not matched to a gene: 6. Per the germline V gene, CDR1 is SGHRS and CDR2 is YFSETQ. The CDR3 loop is CASSLSQGVDYGYTF. The CDR3 region has the DNA TGCGCCAGCAGCTTGTCCCAGGGGGTAGACTATGGCTACACCTTC. The entire variable domain, with the rest obtained from reference TRBV5-1 and TRBJ1-2, is as follows: KAGVTQTPRYLIKTRGQQVTLSCSPISGHRSVSWYQQTPGQGLQFLFEYFSETQRNKGNFPGRFSGRQFSNSRSEMNVSTLELGDSALYLCASSLSQGVDYGYTFGSGTRLTVV.

V and J are TRBV9 and TRBJ1-1; D gene unclear. The V end lost 4 bases, the J end lost 6 bases, and 13 bases lay between the germline ends. The germline V gene encodes CDR1 SGDLS and CDR2 YYNGEE. The CDR3 is 13 residues long. CDR3 sequence (DNA): TGTGCCAGCAGCCCGAGTGGACTCTCTGAAGCTTTCTTT. This encodes CASSPSGLSEAFF. The full variable domain, rest sourced from reference TRBV9 and TRBJ1-1, is DSGVTQTPKHLITATGQRVTLRCSPRSGDLSVYWYQQSLDQGLQFLIQYYNGEERAKGNILERFSAQQFPDLHSELNLSSLELGDSALYFCASSPSGLSEAFFGQGTRLTVV.

This clone showed up just a few times. The chain has TRBV9 and TRBJ2-7; 7 nucleotides line up with TRBD1. The V segment lost 4 bases and the J segment 2 bases; nucleotides outside the gene matches: 12. CDR1 SGDLS and CDR2 YYNGEE come from the germline V gene. The CDR3 length is 16 residues. The CDR3 here is CASSPKRDSDAYEQYF. The DNA of the CDR3 is TGTGCCAGCAGCCCCAAACGGGACAGCGACGCCTACGAGCAGTACTTC.

This chain connects TRBV13 to TRBJ2-1; TRBD2 might be the D (7 bases). CDR1 and CDR2 from the germline V gene are PRHDT and FYEKMQ (reference sequence). The CDR3 runs 14 residues. The V and J ends lost 5 bases and 6 bases respectively, with 14 bases between them. The CDR3: CASSLAAGANEQFF. The DNA for the CDR3 is TGTGCCAGCAGCCTCGCGGCGGGGGCCAATGAGCAGTTCTTC.

This clone was picked up a small number of times. The chain links TRBV27 to TRBJ1-1; the D gene is possibly TRBD1 (6 bases). From germline, CDR1 is MNHEY and CDR2 SMNVEV (reference sequence). The V and J ends lost 10 bases and 4 bases respectively, with 10 bases between them. The length of the CDR3 is 11 residues. This CDR3 reads CATRGATEAFF. In DNA, the CDR3 is TGTGCCACCCGGGGGGCCACTGAAGCTTTCTTT.

A note on this clone: One end of the junction fails to match germline, which may point to a read error. The chain is built from TRBV7-3 and TRBJ2-7; D unclear. The CDR3 extends over 13 amino acids. The germline gives CDR1 SGHTA, CDR2 FQGTGA. CDR3 protein: CASRLDASHEQYF. In DNA, the CDR3 is TGTGCCAGCCGCCTGGACGCCTCCCACGAGCAGTACTTC.